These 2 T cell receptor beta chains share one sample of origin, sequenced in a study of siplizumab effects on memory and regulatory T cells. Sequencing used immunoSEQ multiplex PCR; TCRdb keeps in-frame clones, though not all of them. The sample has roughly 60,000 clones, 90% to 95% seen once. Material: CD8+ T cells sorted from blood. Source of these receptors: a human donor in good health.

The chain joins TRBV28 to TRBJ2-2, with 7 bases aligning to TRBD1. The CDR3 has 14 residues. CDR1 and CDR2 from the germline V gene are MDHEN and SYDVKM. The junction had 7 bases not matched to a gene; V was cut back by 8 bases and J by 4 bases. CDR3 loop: CASFTQGRTGELFF. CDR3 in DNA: TGTGCCAGCTTCACACAGGGGCGCACCGGGGAGCTGTTTTTT. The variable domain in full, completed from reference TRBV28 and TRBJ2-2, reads DVKVTQSSRYLVKRTGEKVFLECVQDMDHENMFWYRQDPGLGLRLIYFSYDVKMKEKGDIPEGYSVSREKKERFSLILESASTNQTSMYLCASFTQGRTGELFFGEGSRLTVL.

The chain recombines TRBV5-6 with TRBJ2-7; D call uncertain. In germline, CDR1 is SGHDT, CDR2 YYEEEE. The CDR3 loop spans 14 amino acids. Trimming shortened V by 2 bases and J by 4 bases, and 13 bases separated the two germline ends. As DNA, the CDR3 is TGTGCCAGCAGCTTATTGAACCCCCCTTACGAGCAGTACTTC. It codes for CASSLLNPPYEQYF.